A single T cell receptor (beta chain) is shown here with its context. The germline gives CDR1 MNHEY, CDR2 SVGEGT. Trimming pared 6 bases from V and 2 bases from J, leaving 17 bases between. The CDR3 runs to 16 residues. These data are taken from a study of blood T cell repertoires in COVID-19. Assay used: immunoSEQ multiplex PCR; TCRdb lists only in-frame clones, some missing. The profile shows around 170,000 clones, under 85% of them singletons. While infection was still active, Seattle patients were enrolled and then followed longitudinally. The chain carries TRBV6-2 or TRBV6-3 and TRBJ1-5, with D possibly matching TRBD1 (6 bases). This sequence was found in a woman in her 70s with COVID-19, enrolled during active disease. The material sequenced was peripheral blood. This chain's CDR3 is CASSRRQVGGNQPQHF. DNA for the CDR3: TGTGCCAGCAGCCGGCGACAGGTAGGAGGCAATCAGCCCCAGCATTTT.